This T cell receptor beta chain was profiled in a study of PD-L1 blockade in urothelial cancer. Across the whole study: Patients commenced intravenous atezolizumab, 1,200 mg every 3 weeks, around 2014. Patients had undergone 0 to 3 prior chemotherapy regimens. Overall study findings and caveats: Below-median pretreatment blood TCR clonality was a predictor of better survival.

As to this clone: Its antigen is as yet unknown.

The data were produced by immunoSEQ multiplex PCR, yet TCRdb's version contains in-frame clones alone and is incomplete. The sample holds under 40,000 clones, about 89% seen once. This receptor was taken from a man in his sixties with urothelial cancer. The sample in question was PBMCs, obtained around atezolizumab (anti-PD-L1) treatment.

CDR3 sequence (DNA): TGCGCCAGCAGCCAAGGGGTAGCGGGGGGGCCGGGTACCGGGGAGCTGTTTTTT. This encodes CASSQGVAGGPGTGELFF. The V gene is TRBV4-1, the J gene TRBJ2-2, with 11 bases matching TRBD2. With 1 base clipped from V and 5 bases from J, the junction kept 9 bases outside the gene matches. This CDR3 region has 18 residues. Germline values: CDR1 MGHRA, CDR2 YSYEKL.